A single sample gave rise to the 28 T cell receptor beta chains below, sequenced in a study of lung T cells in sarcoidosis with Löfgren's syndrome (dated by TCRdb to the late 2010s). The sequencing machine was an Illumina MiSeq. TCRdb trimmed the raw reads at Q25, called clones with MiXCR and kept productive beta chains. When rows share a CDR3 protein, they turn into one entry using the most common DNA and genes. Recorded for this sample are roughly 63,000 distinct CDR3 sequences; about 20% of them occurred a single time. The leading ten clones occupy about 2% of the sample. Specimen: CD4+ T cells from PBMCs. These receptor sequences come from a human donor with sarcoidosis (Löfgren's syndrome or another form), or a control subject (not recorded which).

At least ten counts were recorded for this clonotype. This chain links TRBV28 with TRBJ2-7; 7 nucleotides align to TRBD1. Germline CDR1 MDHEN, CDR2 SYDVKM. Trimming took 1 base from V and 2 from J; bases not matched to a gene: 8. This CDR3 contains 16 residues. The CDR3 here is CASSLLGTAMTYEQYF. The CDR3 region has the DNA TGTGCCAGCAGTTTATTAGGGACAGCGATGACCTACGAGCAGTACTTC.

About this clonotype itself: The junction shows a germline mismatch at one end, possibly a read error. This chain joins TRBV28 and TRBJ1-5; a weak D match, TRBD1 (6 bases). CDR3 length equals 18 residues. Germline loops: CDR1 MDHEN, CDR2 SYDVKM. The CDR3 loop reads CASRLSAGAGEINQPHHF. The CDR3 DNA follows: TGTGCCAGCAGGTTATCGGCCGGGGCAGGGGAAATCAATCAGCCCCATCATTTT.

The chain carries TRBV19 and TRBJ2-1; 8 positions agree with TRBD2. J was trimmed by 6 bases and V by 4 bases; bases with no gene match: 8. CDR1 is LNHDA and CDR2 is SQIVND in the germline V gene (reference sequence). This CDR3 comprises 15 residues. CDR3 DNA sequence: TGTGCCAGTAGTACCCGGGGGGGCCCTATCAATGAGCAGTTCTTC. It translates to CASSTRGGPINEQFF.

This clonotype counts as medium-sized. This chain connects TRBV27 to TRBJ1-1, with D perhaps matching TRBD1 (5 bases). The CDR3 has 14 amino acids. With 6 bases removed from V and 2 bases from J, the gap between germline ends came to 13 bases. Germline CDR1 and CDR2: MNHEY and SMNVEV (reference sequence). CDR3 DNA: TGTGCCAGCAGCTTGGGACTCGGAAACACTGAAGCTTTCTTT. It specifies CASSLGLGNTEAFF.

This clonotype showed up many times. The chain carries TRBV6-1 and TRBJ2-3; D might be TRBD2 (5 bases). Per the germline V gene, CDR1 is MNHNS and CDR2 is SASEGT. V was trimmed by 7 bases and J by 0 bases, leaving 14 bases between them. The CDR3 spans 15 residues. CDR3 DNA: TGTGCCAGCACGAGGGCTTGGGGTAGCACAGATACGCAGTATTTT. This sequence encodes CASTRAWGSTDTQYF.

On this clonotype: The CDR3 ends on some other residue instead of the conserved phenylalanine or tryptophan, so this is likely a read error. This chain connects TRBV7-9 to TRBJ2-3; no reliable D call. V lost 4 bases, J lost 5 bases, and 10 bases lay in between. The CDR3 spans 13 residues. In germline, CDR1 is SEHNR, CDR2 FQNEAQ (reference sequence). For the CDR3, the DNA is TGTGCCAGCAGCTATGCCCCTGTAGATACGCAGTATTGT. It yields the protein CASSYAPVDTQYC.

This clonotype showed up just once. V and J are TRBV5-7 and TRBJ1-5; 8 bases match TRBD1. TRBV5-7 is annotated as an ORF whose role is uncertain. Trimming at V came to 4 bases and at J to 5 bases, leaving 11 bases not matched to a gene. CDR3 length: 16 amino acids. The chain's CDR3 is CASSMDRANSDQPQHF. The CDR3 DNA is TGTGCCAGCAGCATGGACAGGGCAAACAGCGATCAGCCCCAGCATTTT.

V and J are TRBV18 and TRBJ2-1, with D unclear. Germline V gene sequence: CDR1 KGHSH, CDR2 LQKENI. The length of the CDR3 is 14 residues. V lost 1 base and J 3 bases, leaving 7 bases between the germline ends. The chain's CDR3 is CASSPHSNYNEQFF. The CDR3 nucleotides read TGTGCCAGCTCACCACATTCAAACTACAATGAGCAGTTCTTC.

This clonotype was seen once. A much more abundant neighbour one base away suggests this may be a read error. V gene TRBV20-1 combines with J gene TRBJ2-7; 7 bases match TRBD1. With V trimmed by 3 bases and J by 3 bases, 8 bases remained unmatched. This CDR3 comprises 14 residues. Germline CDR1 is DFQATT and CDR2 is SNEGSKA (reference sequence). The CDR3 region is CSASRPGGYYEQYF. The DNA of the CDR3 is TGCAGTGCTAGTCGGCCAGGGGGTTACTACGAGCAGTACTTC.

This clonotype was observed at least ten times. V and J are TRBV7-2 and TRBJ2-1, with 9 nucleotides matching TRBD2. The germline CDR1 and CDR2 sequences are SGHTA and FQGNSA. This CDR3 is built from 16 residues. The junction had 4 bases not matched to a gene; V was cut back by 0 bases and J by 4 bases. This CDR3 is CASSLAASGAYNEQFF. CDR3 nucleotide sequence: TGTGCCAGCAGCTTAGCCGCTAGCGGGGCTTACAATGAGCAGTTCTTC.

Remarks on this clonotype: A clone one base away is much larger, so this may be a read error. The J gene is TRBJ2-7, the V gene TRBV27; D could derive from TRBD1 or TRBD2 (6 bases each). Germline V CDR1 and CDR2: MNHEY, SMNVEV (reference sequence). The CDR3 is 17 amino acids. Trimming left V 2 bases short and J 0 bases short, with 17 bases between. This CDR3 reads CASSLRGAPGSSYEQYV. In DNA form, the CDR3 reads TGTGCCAGCAGTTTAAGGGGGGCCCCGGGGAGCTCCTACGAGCAGTACGTC.

This clonotype has at least ten counts. The chain combines TRBV2 with TRBJ1-6; no clear D. The CDR3 totals 17 residues. Trimming removed 6 bases from V and 0 bases from J, with 15 bases in between. From germline, CDR1 is SNHLY and CDR2 FYNNEI. Written as DNA, the CDR3 is TGTGCCAGCAGCGCACAGATGCTGCTCTCCTATAATTCACCCCTCCACTTT. Residues: CASSAQMLLSYNSPLHF.

In its sample, this clonotype was seen many times. The chain recombines TRBV11-2 with TRBJ1-2, with D perhaps TRBD1 (6 bases). Germline assignment: CDR1 SGHAT and CDR2 FQNNGV. V was pared by 1 base and J by 13 bases, with 10 bases between. The CDR3 consists of 11 residues. The CDR3 DNA reads TGTGCCAGCAGCTTAGGAACAGGGCTCACCTTC. Translated: CASSLGTGLTF.

This clonotype has at least ten counts. The chain combines TRBV25-1 with TRBJ2-5, with D maybe TRBD2 (6 bases). CDR1 and CDR2 (germline): MGHDK, SYGVNS. V was clipped by 6 bases and J by 2 bases, with 19 bases between them. The CDR3 runs to 16 residues. The CDR3: CASSRSGVGLQETQYF. The CDR3 region has the DNA TGTGCCAGCAGCCGGTCGGGAGTCGGCTTACAAGAGACCCAGTACTTC.

Worth noting for this clonotype: Relative to the germline gene, one junction end is altered; a read error may explain this. J is TRBJ2-1 and V is TRBV11-3, with 8 bases aligning to TRBD1. Germline V gene lookup returns CDR1 SGHNT and CDR2 YENEEA. The CDR3 has 18 amino acids. The CDR3 DNA is TGTGCCAGCAGTTTAGGGGCAGGGGGCGCGAACGGGGACAATGAGCAGTTCTTC. This encodes CASSLGAGGANGDNEQFF.

This sequence joins TRBV19 and TRBJ2-3; 10 nucleotides line up with TRBD2. Losses at the gene ends were 2 bases for V and 2 bases for J; bases not matched to a gene: 4. The CDR3 runs to 16 residues. The germline V gene has CDR1 LNHDA and CDR2 SQIVND (reference sequence). CDR3 region: CASSISSGRVTDTQYF. The CDR3 DNA follows: TGTGCCAGTAGTATATCGAGCGGGAGGGTCACAGATACGCAGTATTTT.

The chain links TRBV2 to TRBJ1-4; possibly TRBD1 for D (5 bases). Germline values: CDR1 SNHLY, CDR2 FYNNEI. V was clipped by 5 bases and J by 8 bases, with 18 bases between them. CDR3 size: 15 residues. CDR3 DNA sequence: TGTGCCAGCAGTACTGACAAAGGGGTCGGAGAAAAACTGTTTTTT. Protein product: CASSTDKGVGEKLFF.

This clonotype came up a few times. The gene calls are TRBV30 and TRBJ2-3, with D uncertain. Trimming left V 4 bases short and J 2 bases short, with 4 bases between. Germline assignment: CDR1 GTSNPN and CDR2 SVGIG (reference sequence). This CDR3 region has 11 residues. The CDR3 region is CAWMDTDTQYF. CDR3 bases: TGTGCCTGGATGGACACAGATACGCAGTATTTT.

Remarks on this clonotype: The junction and the germline gene differ at one end; a read error may be behind it. The rearrangement links TRBV12-3 or TRBV12-4 to TRBJ1-2; weak D call: TRBD1 (5 bases). The CDR3 runs to 12 residues. The CDR3 here is CASRRGGGGHTF. The CDR3, as DNA: TGTGCCAGCAGGCGCGGGGGGGGTGGCCACACCTTC.

Turning to this clonotype: A much larger clone differs by one base, so this may be a read error. The V and J genes are TRBV20-1 and TRBJ1-1; D is ambiguous. The CDR3 runs to 11 residues. Germline CDR1 DFQATT, CDR2 SNEGSKA (reference sequence). Trimming removed 8 bases from V and 3 bases from J, with 10 bases in between. In DNA form, the CDR3 reads TGCAGTTTGCGATCGGACACTGAAGCTTTCTTT. Translation: CSLRSDTEAFF.

In its sample, this clonotype was seen many times. V usage is TRBV4-1 and J usage is TRBJ1-5, with D perhaps TRBD1 (6 bases). Germline V gene data show CDR1 as MGHRA and CDR2 as YSYEKL. CDR3 length equals 15 residues. Between the trimmed V and J ends, which lost 6 bases and 4 bases, there was a span of 16 bases. The CDR3 protein is CASSQSGVGNQPQHF. DNA for the CDR3: TGCGCCAGCAGTCAGTCAGGGGTGGGAAATCAGCCCCAGCATTTT.

This clonotype was seen at least ten times. V is TRBV7-2 and J is TRBJ2-1, with 10 bases identical to TRBD2. Per germline, CDR1 SGHTA and CDR2 FQGNSA. J gave up 2 bases and V 4 bases, and 2 bases lay outside the gene matches. The CDR3 covers 15 residues. CDR3 sequence (DNA): TGTGCCAGCAGCTCGGGGACTAGCGCCTACAATGAGCAGTTCTTC. Translation gives CASSSGTSAYNEQFF.

The sample holds many counts of this clonotype. This chain links TRBV20-1 with TRBJ1-3, with TRBD1 matching over 9 bases. Germline V lookup: CDR1 DFQATT, CDR2 SNEGSKA (reference sequence). The CDR3 sequence is 14 residues long. The ends lost 1 base at V and 2 bases at J; junction bases unmatched: 0. This chain's CDR3 is CSARGQGAGNTIYF. CDR3 DNA sequence: TGCAGTGCTAGAGGACAGGGGGCTGGAAACACCATATATTTT.

This chain uses TRBV12-3 or TRBV12-4 with TRBJ2-3, with 8 bases that match TRBD2. This CDR3 contains 15 residues. The J segment lost 1 base and the V segment lost 5 bases, leaving 5 bases of the junction unmatched. CDR3 coding DNA: TGTGCCAGCAGTCAGACTAGCGCCCGCACAGATACGCAGTATTTT. Its translation: CASSQTSARTDTQYF.

J is TRBJ1-1 and V is TRBV5-5; 9 bases map to TRBD1. The CDR3 totals 14 residues. Germline CDR1 is SGHKS and CDR2 is YYEKEE (reference sequence). The V gene end was trimmed by 3 bases and the J gene end by 4 bases; junction bases not matched to a gene: 4. The CDR3 sequence is CASSSRTGATEAFF. As DNA, the CDR3 is TGTGCCAGCAGCTCCCGGACAGGGGCCACTGAAGCTTTCTTT.

This clonotype was counted many times. The chain recombines TRBV27 with TRBJ2-7; TRBD1 or TRBD2 may be the D gene (5 bases each). In germline, CDR1 is MNHEY, CDR2 SMNVEV (reference sequence). The CDR3 spans 14 residues. Trimming shortened V by 6 bases and J by 4 bases, and 16 bases separated the two germline ends. CDR3 residues: CASRTGTRGYEQYF. The CDR3 DNA sequence: TGTGCCAGCAGAACCGGGACCCGAGGATACGAGCAGTACTTC.

At least ten counts were recorded for this clonotype. CDR3 DNA sequence: TGTGCCAGCAGTGTCGGACAGGGGGCCAATCAGCCCCAGCATTTT. Protein sequence: CASSVGQGANQPQHF. The V call is TRBV6-1, the J call TRBJ1-5, with TRBD1 matching over 11 bases. The CDR3 covers 15 residues. Trimming removed 4 bases from V and 3 bases from J; junction bases left unmatched: 2. Germline CDR1 reads MNHNS; CDR2 reads SASEGT.

This clonotype showed up many times. V gene TRBV6-1 combines with J gene TRBJ2-7, with D perhaps TRBD2 (6 bases). Trimming shortened V by 6 bases and J by 3 bases, and 15 bases separated the two germline ends. This CDR3 is built from 14 residues. Looked up from germline, CDR1 is MNHNS and CDR2 is SASEGT. CDR3 protein: CASRLEEGRYEQYF. The CDR3 region has the DNA TGTGCCAGCAGGTTAGAGGAGGGCCGCTACGAGCAGTACTTC.